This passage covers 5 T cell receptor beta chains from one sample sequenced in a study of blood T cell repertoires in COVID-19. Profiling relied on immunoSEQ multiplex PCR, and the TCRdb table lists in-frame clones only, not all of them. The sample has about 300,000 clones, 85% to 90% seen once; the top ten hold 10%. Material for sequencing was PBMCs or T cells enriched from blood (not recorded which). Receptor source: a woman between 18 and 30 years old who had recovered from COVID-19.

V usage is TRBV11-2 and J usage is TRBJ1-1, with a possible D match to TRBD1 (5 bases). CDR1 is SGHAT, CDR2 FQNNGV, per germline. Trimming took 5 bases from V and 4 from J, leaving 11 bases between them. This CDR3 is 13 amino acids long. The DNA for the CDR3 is TGTGCCAGCAGCCCTGGGGGGGGCACTGAAGCTTTCTTT. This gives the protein CASSPGGGTEAFF.

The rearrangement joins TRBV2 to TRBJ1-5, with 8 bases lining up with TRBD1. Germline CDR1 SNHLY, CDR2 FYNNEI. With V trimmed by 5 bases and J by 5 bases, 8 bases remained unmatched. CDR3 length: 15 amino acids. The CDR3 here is CASSFDRGGDQPQHF. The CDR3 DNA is TGTGCCAGCAGTTTCGACAGGGGAGGGGATCAGCCCCAGCATTTT.

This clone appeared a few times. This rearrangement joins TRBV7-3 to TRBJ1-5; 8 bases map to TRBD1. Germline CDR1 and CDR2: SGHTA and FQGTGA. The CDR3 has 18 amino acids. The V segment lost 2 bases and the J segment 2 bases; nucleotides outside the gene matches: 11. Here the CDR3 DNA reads TGTGCCAGCAGCTTAGCGGGACAGGTGGGTCAAGGCAATCAGCCCCAGCATTTT. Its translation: CASSLAGQVGQGNQPQHF.

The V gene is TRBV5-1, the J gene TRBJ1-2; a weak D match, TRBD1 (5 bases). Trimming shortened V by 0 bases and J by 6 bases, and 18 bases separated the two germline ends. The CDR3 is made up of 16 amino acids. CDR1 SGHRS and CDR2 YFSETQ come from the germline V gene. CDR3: CASSLVDSRGGDGYTF. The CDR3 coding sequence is TGCGCCAGCAGCTTGGTCGACAGTCGTGGTGGGGATGGCTACACCTTC.

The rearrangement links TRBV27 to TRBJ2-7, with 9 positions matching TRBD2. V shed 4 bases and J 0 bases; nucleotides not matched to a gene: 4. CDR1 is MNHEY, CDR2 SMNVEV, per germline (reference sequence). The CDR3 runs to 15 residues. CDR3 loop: CASSSLAGSSYEQYF. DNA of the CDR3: TGTGCCAGCAGTTCGCTAGCGGGAAGCTCCTACGAGCAGTACTTC.